This T cell receptor beta chain was identified in a study of blood T cells in healthy people across ages. There were at least 6 micrograms of total RNA extracted from every sample. A sample-barcoded 5' primer and a J-beta primer mix were used in a second PCR of roughly 6 to 12 cycles. Each CDR3 protein gets one entry after TCRdb re-called the 5' RACE reads with MiXCR. This sample yields a few hundred thousand distinct CDR3 sequences, of which 45% to 65% are seen a single time; 50% to 65% belongs to the top ten. In germline, CDR1 is DFQATT, CDR2 SNEGSKA (reference sequence). The CDR3 totals 14 residues. General study findings and limits: As naive T cell percentage varied, TCR beta diversity correlated strongly with it. Versus aged donors, long-lived donors had higher diversity and more naive CD4+ cells.

This clonotype was detected only a few times. What it binds is unknown. This sequence originates from a man between 60 and 75 years old in good health. The specimen was blood. This sequence joins TRBV20-1 and TRBJ2-4; D is undetermined. The DNA end favors TRBJ2-7, so the J call may be wrong. In DNA form, the CDR3 reads TGCAGTGCTAGAGATCGGGTACACTTCGGCGAGCAGTACTTC. Translation gives CSARDRVHFGEQYF.